A selection of T cell receptor beta chains follows, all from one sample in a study of cytomegalovirus exposure and HLA in healthy donors. Profiling relied on immunoSEQ multiplex PCR, and the TCRdb table lists in-frame clones only, not all of them. Seen here are a few hundred thousand clones, 80% to 90% observed once, and the top ten hold approximately 0.84%. The sequencing sample was made of PBMCs. The receptors derive from a young woman in good health and CMV-seronegative. Each CDR3 is given with its conserved first and last residue. D genes are given only for firm matches. Clone size is not always given. Where it is, it says once, few, many or a class for expanded clones.

clone size: .
D gene: .
J gene: TRBJ2-1
V gene: TRBV19
CDR3 DNA: TGTGCCAGTATGGAGGTTGGAGCGGGACACCGGAATGAGCAGTTCTTC
CDR3 protein: CASMEVGAGHRNEQFF

clone size: .
D gene: TRBD1
J gene: TRBJ2-5
V gene: TRBV29-1
CDR3 DNA: TGCAGCGTTCGAAACCGGGACAGGGAAGAGACCCAGTACTTC
CDR3 protein: CSVRNRDREETQYF

clone size: .
D gene: TRBD1
J gene: TRBJ2-7
V gene: TRBV27
CDR3 DNA: TGTGCCAGCAGTCGAGGGACAGCCTACGAGCAGTACTTC
CDR3 protein: CASSRGTAYEQYF

clone size: .
D gene: TRBD1
J gene: TRBJ2-7
V gene: TRBV5-8
CDR3 DNA: TGTGCCAGCAGTTCAATTCGACAGGGAACGGTATCCCACGAGCAGTACTTC
CDR3 protein: CASSSIRQGTVSHEQYF

clone size: .
D gene: TRBD2
J gene: TRBJ2-3
V gene: TRBV9
CDR3 DNA: TGTGCCAGCGGTCCAGCGGGAGTTAATTCTGATACGCAGTATTTT
CDR3 protein: CASGPAGVNSDTQYF

clone size: .
D gene: TRBD1
J gene: TRBJ1-1
V gene: TRBV27
CDR3 DNA: TGTGCCAGCAGTTCCCGGACAGGAACGGGTTTAGGGGCTTTCTTT
CDR3 protein: CASSSRTGTGLGAFF

clone size: once
D gene: .
J gene: TRBJ1-1
V gene: TRBV30
CDR3 DNA: TGTGCCTGGAGTGCCCTGACGGGGAACACTGAAGCTTTCTTT
CDR3 protein: CAWSALTGNTEAFF

clone size: .
D gene: TRBD2
J gene: TRBJ2-3
V gene: TRBV5-6
CDR3 DNA: TGTGCCAGCAGCTTGGGCCTAGCGGGAAACACAGATACGCAGTATTTT
CDR3 protein: CASSLGLAGNTDTQYF

clone size: .
D gene: .
J gene: TRBJ2-1
V gene: TRBV6-1
CDR3 DNA: TGTGCCAGCAGTGAAGCGGGACTCTCCTACAATGAGCAGTTCTTC
CDR3 protein: CASSEAGLSYNEQFF

clone size: .
D gene: TRBD2
J gene: TRBJ2-3
V gene: TRBV19
CDR3 DNA: TGTGCCAGTAGTAAGACTAGCGGAGGCACAGATACGCAGTATTTT
CDR3 protein: CASSKTSGGTDTQYF

clone size: once
D gene: .
J gene: TRBJ1-2
V gene: TRBV6-5
CDR3 DNA: TGTGCCAGCAGCCTAGGACAATTTAACTATGGCTACACCTTC
CDR3 protein: CASSLGQFNYGYTF

clone size: .
D gene: .
J gene: TRBJ2-6
V gene: TRBV9
CDR3 DNA: TGTGCCAGCAGCGTAGTCCTTGGGGCCAACGTCCTGACTTTC
CDR3 protein: CASSVVLGANVLTF

clone size: once
D gene: .
J gene: TRBJ1-2
V gene: TRBV5-1
CDR3 DNA: TGCGCCAGCAGCGCGAGCCAGGGCCAGGACTATGGCTACACCTTC
CDR3 protein: CASSASQGQDYGYTF

clone size: .
D gene: TRBD2
J gene: TRBJ2-3
V gene: TRBV9
CDR3 DNA: TGTGCCAGCACGGCGGGAGCTCCCCTCACCTCAGATACGCAGTATTTT
CDR3 protein: CASTAGAPLTSDTQYF

clone size: .
D gene: TRBD2
J gene: TRBJ2-3
V gene: TRBV9
CDR3 DNA: TGTGCCAGCAGCCCCGGGACTAGTTCGGATATGCAGTATTTT
CDR3 protein: CASSPGTSSDMQYF

clone size: .
D gene: .
J gene: TRBJ1-1
V gene: TRBV29-1
CDR3 DNA: TGCAGCGTTGTCGGACACTGGAACACTGAAGCTTTCTTT
CDR3 protein: CSVVGHWNTEAFF

clone size: .
D gene: .
J gene: TRBJ2-6
V gene: TRBV5-5
CDR3 DNA: TGTGCCAGCAGCTTGTCCTACGGGGCCAACGTCCTGACTTTC
CDR3 protein: CASSLSYGANVLTF

clone size: .
D gene: TRBD2
J gene: TRBJ2-7
V gene: TRBV10-2
CDR3 DNA: TGCGCCAGCTGGGGGGGGACTAGCGGGGAGACCTACGAGCAGTACTTC
CDR3 protein: CASWGGTSGETYEQYF

clone size: few
D gene: TRBD2
J gene: TRBJ2-7
V gene: TRBV28
CDR3 DNA: TGTGCCAGCAGTCCCGGGACTAGCGGGAGGGCGGGGGAGCAGTACTTC
CDR3 protein: CASSPGTSGRAGEQYF

clone size: .
D gene: .
J gene: TRBJ1-1
V gene: TRBV30
CDR3 DNA: TGTGCCTGGAGTGATCAGGGTTTAATTGGAGCTTTCTTT
CDR3 protein: CAWSDQGLIGAFF

clone size: .
D gene: .
J gene: TRBJ2-2
V gene: TRBV12-5
CDR3 DNA: TGTGCTAGTGTCGGAGGAGGGGTCACCGGGGAGCTGTTTTTT
CDR3 protein: CASVGGGVTGELFF

clone size: .
D gene: .
J gene: TRBJ1-4
V gene: TRBV19
CDR3 DNA: TGTGCCAGTAGTATATCTGTTGGCAGGGGAGTTTCAACTAATGAAAAACTGTTTTTT
CDR3 protein: CASSISVGRGVSTNEKLFF

clone size: .
D gene: TRBD2
J gene: TRBJ2-2
V gene: TRBV4-3
CDR3 DNA: TGCGCCAGCAGCCAAGCGGGAGGCGGAATCGGGGAGCTGTTTTTT
CDR3 protein: CASSQAGGGIGELFF

clone size: .
D gene: TRBD2
J gene: TRBJ2-7
V gene: TRBV19
CDR3 DNA: TGTGCCAGTAGTATAGATCCGGTTCGATTAGCGGGAGGTTCCTACGAGCAGTACTTC
CDR3 protein: CASSIDPVRLAGGSYEQYF

clone size: .
D gene: .
J gene: TRBJ2-1
V gene: TRBV11-3
CDR3 DNA: TGTGCCAGCAGCTTAGTGGATGCGAGGATGGATGAGCAGTTCTTC
CDR3 protein: CASSLVDARMDEQFF

clone size: .
D gene: TRBD2
J gene: TRBJ2-1
V gene: TRBV4-3
CDR3 DNA: TGCGCCAGCAGCCATTGGCGGGAGAATTACAATGAGCAGTTCTTC
CDR3 protein: CASSHWRENYNEQFF

clone size: .
D gene: .
J gene: TRBJ2-4
V gene: TRBV27
CDR3 DNA: TGTGCCAGCAGTTTTGGGCCAGGGTTGAACATTCAGTACTTC
CDR3 protein: CASSFGPGLNIQYF

clone size: .
D gene: TRBD2
J gene: TRBJ2-1
V gene: TRBV7-2
CDR3 DNA: TGTGCCAGCAGCTTAGGGGCTAGCGGGATATCCTACAATGAGCAGTTCTTC
CDR3 protein: CASSLGASGISYNEQFF

clone size: .
D gene: .
J gene: TRBJ2-7
V gene: TRBV28
CDR3 DNA: TGTGCCAGCAGCCCCGCGGAGGACCTTGCCCCAGAGCAGTACTTC
CDR3 protein: CASSPAEDLAPEQYF

clone size: few
D gene: TRBD1
J gene: TRBJ1-2
V gene: TRBV11-2
CDR3 DNA: TGTGCCAGCAGCCCGGGACAGGCTCCATCGGAGGGCTACACCTTC
CDR3 protein: CASSPGQAPSEGYTF

clone size: once
D gene: TRBD1
J gene: TRBJ2-7
V gene: TRBV13
CDR3 DNA: TGTGCCAGCAGCTTACGAGGGGGCGGATGGGGCTACGAGCAGTACTTC
CDR3 protein: CASSLRGGGWGYEQYF

clone size: once
D gene: TRBD2
J gene: TRBJ2-7
V gene: TRBV5-4
CDR3 DNA: TGTGCCAGCAGACTAGCGGGAGCCGAGCAGTACTTC
CDR3 protein: CASRLAGAEQYF

clone size: .
D gene: .
J gene: TRBJ2-5
V gene: TRBV7-9
CDR3 DNA: TGTGCCAGCAGCTCGCAGGGCCTCCCAGGGGTGACCCAGTACTTC
CDR3 protein: CASSSQGLPGVTQYF

clone size: .
D gene: .
J gene: TRBJ2-2
V gene: TRBV10-3
CDR3 DNA: TGTGCCATCAGTGAGTCGCGCGTCACCGGGGAGCTGTTTTTT
CDR3 protein: CAISESRVTGELFF

clone size: .
D gene: TRBD1
J gene: TRBJ1-2
V gene: TRBV18
CDR3 DNA: TGTGCCAGCTCACCAGAGCCGGGACAGGGGGACTATGGCTACACCTTC
CDR3 protein: CASSPEPGQGDYGYTF

clone size: .
D gene: TRBD1
J gene: TRBJ2-1
V gene: TRBV29-1
CDR3 DNA: TGCAGCGTTGACCGAATTGACAGGGTGAATGAGCAGTTCTTC
CDR3 protein: CSVDRIDRVNEQFF

clone size: .
D gene: .
J gene: TRBJ1-5
V gene: TRBV7-2
CDR3 DNA: TGTGCCAGCAGCCTTTCTATCTTGGGGGGAGCCCAGCATTTT
CDR3 protein: CASSLSILGGAQHF

clone size: once
D gene: TRBD2
J gene: TRBJ2-1
V gene: TRBV9
CDR3 DNA: TGTGCCAGCAGCGTGAGACTAGCGCCCGACGGTGAGCAGTTCTTC
CDR3 protein: CASSVRLAPDGEQFF

clone size: .
D gene: .
J gene: TRBJ2-7
V gene: TRBV12-5
CDR3 DNA: TGTGCTAGTGGTCTTAATTTTCAGCAGTACTTC
CDR3 protein: CASGLNFQQYF

clone size: .
D gene: .
J gene: TRBJ1-4
V gene: TRBV9
CDR3 DNA: TGTGCCAGCAGCGTGGCAGGGTTTTCCTATGAAAAACTGTTTTTT
CDR3 protein: CASSVAGFSYEKLFF

clone size: .
D gene: TRBD2
J gene: TRBJ2-7
V gene: TRBV28
CDR3 DNA: TGTGCCAGCAGTTCCGGCGGGAGTCTGTCCTACGAGCAGTACTTC
CDR3 protein: CASSSGGSLSYEQYF